The 5 T cell receptor beta chains below were found in one sample sequenced in a study of CXCR3-negative and CXCR3-positive naive CD8 T cells (dated by TCRdb to about 2019). The paper as a whole reports these results and caveats: TRB CDR3s from CXCR3-positive naive cells showed higher hydrophobicity (lower Kidera factor 4), lower energy, and higher strength and volume indices than CXCR3-negative naive cells.

Antigens of these TCRs are unknown. Sequencing took place on a NextSeq 550. The Human TCR Profiling Kit (MiLaboratory) was used to make UMI-labeled 5' RACE TRB cDNA libraries. Following TCRdb reprocessing, every CDR3 protein sequence forms one entry, and DNA is not provided. In this sample's table one finds over 95,000 distinct CDR3 sequences. The ten largest make up around 0.35% of the sample. Input material: naive CXCR3+ CD8+ T cells from blood. This sample's cell subset or site label indicates: CD45RO-CCR7+CD27+CD95- naive CD8+ T cells expressing CXCR3 (TNR3+). The receptors derive from a human donor in good health. Some clones in this sample may be carry-over from other donors' samples.

This chain connects TRBV20-1 to TRBJ1-5; TCRdb's D gene call, TRBD1, goes unchecked for lack of DNA. The CDR3 sequence is 14 residues long. Germline CDR1 reads DFQATT; CDR2 reads SNEGSKA (reference sequence). CDR3 sequence reads: CSARSQGGNQPQHF.

This sequence joins TRBV29-1 and TRBJ2-1; TCRdb's D call, TRBD2, is unchecked because there is no DNA. The germline gives CDR1 SQVTM, CDR2 ANQGSEA. CDR3 size: 19 residues. The CDR3 spells CSVAGSVSSGRALNNEQFF.

The chain is built from TRBV6-5 and TRBJ2-7. The germline gives CDR1 MNHEY, CDR2 SVGAGI. The CDR3 length is 14 residues. This CDR3 reads CASSYIEASGEQYF.

CDR3 sequence: CASSARSRVQYF. V gene TRBV9 combines with J gene TRBJ2-3. CDR3 size: 12 residues. Per germline, CDR1 SGDLS and CDR2 YYNGEE.

The rearrangement links TRBV4-1 to TRBJ2-4; lacking DNA, the TRBD1 call made by TCRdb goes unchecked. Per the germline V gene, CDR1 is MGHRA and CDR2 is YSYEKL. CDR3 size: 18 residues. CDR3 in amino acids: CASSQVGFPGQVGNIQYF.